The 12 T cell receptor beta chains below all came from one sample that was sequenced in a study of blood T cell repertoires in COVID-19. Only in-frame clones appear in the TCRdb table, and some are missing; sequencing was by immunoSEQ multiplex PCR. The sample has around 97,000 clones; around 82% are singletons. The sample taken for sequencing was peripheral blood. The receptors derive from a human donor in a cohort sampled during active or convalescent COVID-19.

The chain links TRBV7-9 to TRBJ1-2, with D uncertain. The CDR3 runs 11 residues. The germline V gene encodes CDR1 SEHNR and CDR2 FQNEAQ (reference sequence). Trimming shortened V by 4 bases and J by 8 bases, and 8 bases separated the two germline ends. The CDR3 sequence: CASSSRGGYTF. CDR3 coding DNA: TGTGCCAGCAGCTCCCGGGGAGGCTACACCTTC. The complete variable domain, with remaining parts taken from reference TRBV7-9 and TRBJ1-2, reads DTGVSQNPRHKITKRGQNVTFRCDPISEHNRLYWYRQTLGQGPEFLTYFQNEAQLEKSRLLSDRFSAERPKGSFSTLEIQRTEQGDSAMYLCASSSRGGYTFGSGTRLTVV.

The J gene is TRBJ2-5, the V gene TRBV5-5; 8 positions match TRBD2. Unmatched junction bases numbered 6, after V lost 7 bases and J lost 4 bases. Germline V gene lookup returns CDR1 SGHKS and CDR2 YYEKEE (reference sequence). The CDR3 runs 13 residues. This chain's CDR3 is CASSRGGLETQYF. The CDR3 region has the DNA TGTGCCAGCTCCCGGGGGGGTCTAGAGACCCAGTACTTC.

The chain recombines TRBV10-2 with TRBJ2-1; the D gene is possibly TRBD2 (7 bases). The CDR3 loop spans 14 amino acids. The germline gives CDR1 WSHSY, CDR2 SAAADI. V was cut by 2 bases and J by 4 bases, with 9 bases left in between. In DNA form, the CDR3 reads TGCGCCAGCAGTGAGCGGGGGGCTTACAATGAGCAGTTCTTC. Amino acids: CASSERGAYNEQFF.

The CDR3 here is CASSLGLGGGQPQHF. The CDR3 nucleotides read TGCGCCAGCAGCCTCGGGTTGGGAGGAGGACAGCCCCAGCATTTT. This chain uses TRBV5-1 with TRBJ1-5; D is unresolved. Trimming left V 4 bases short and J 7 bases short, with 18 bases between. The CDR3 spans 15 residues. CDR1 SGHRS and CDR2 YFSETQ come from the germline V gene.

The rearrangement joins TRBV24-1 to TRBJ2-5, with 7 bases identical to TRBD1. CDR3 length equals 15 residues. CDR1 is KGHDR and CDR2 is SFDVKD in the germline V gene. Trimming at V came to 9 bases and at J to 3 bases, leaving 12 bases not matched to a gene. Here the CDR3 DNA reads TGTGCCACCTCCCTTCGGGACAGTGTTAAAGAGACCCAGTACTTC. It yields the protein CATSLRDSVKETQYF.

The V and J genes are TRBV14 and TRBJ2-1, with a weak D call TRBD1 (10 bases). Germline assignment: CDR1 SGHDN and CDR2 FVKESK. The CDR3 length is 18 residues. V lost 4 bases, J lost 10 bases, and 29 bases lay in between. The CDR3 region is CASSRDRGKSGGLREQFF. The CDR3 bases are TGTGCCAGCAGCCGGGACAGGGGAAAGAGCGGGGGGCTGAGAGAGCAGTTCTTC.

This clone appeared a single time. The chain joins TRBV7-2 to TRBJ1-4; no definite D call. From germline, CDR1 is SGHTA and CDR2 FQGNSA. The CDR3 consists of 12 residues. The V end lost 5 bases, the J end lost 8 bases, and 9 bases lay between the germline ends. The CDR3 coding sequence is TGTGCCAGCAGCCGGGAATCAGAAAAACTGTTTTTT. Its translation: CASSRESEKLFF.

CDR3 sequence reads: CASSAQGSYGNTIYF. The CDR3 coding sequence is TGTGCCAGCTCAGCCCAGGGCAGTTACGGAAACACCATATATTTT. V and J are TRBV18 and TRBJ1-3; TRBD1 might be the D (5 bases). The ends were cut back, 5 bases at V and 4 bases at J, with 15 bases in the middle. CDR1 and CDR2 (germline): KGHSH, LQKENI. This CDR3 is built from 15 residues.

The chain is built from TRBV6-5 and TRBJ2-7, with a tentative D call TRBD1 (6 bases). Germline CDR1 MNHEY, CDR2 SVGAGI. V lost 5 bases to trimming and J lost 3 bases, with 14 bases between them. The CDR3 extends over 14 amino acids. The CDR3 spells CASSLSRGGYEQYF. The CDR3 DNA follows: TGTGCCAGCAGTCTTAGCAGGGGCGGCTACGAGCAGTACTTC.

This CDR3 is CASSQTGDYGYTF. The CDR3 bases are TGTGCCAGCAGCCAAACAGGGGACTATGGCTACACCTTC. The chain employs TRBV4-2 and TRBJ1-2; 7 nucleotides agree with TRBD1. Germline trimming cut 2 bases from V and 3 bases from J; bases unmatched to any gene: 0. This CDR3 spans 13 amino acids. Germline lookup yields CDR1 LGHNA and CDR2 YNFKEQ.

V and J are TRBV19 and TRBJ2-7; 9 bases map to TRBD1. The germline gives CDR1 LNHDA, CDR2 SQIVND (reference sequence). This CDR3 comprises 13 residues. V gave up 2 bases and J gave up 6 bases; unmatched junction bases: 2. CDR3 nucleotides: TGTGCCAGTAGTATACGACAGGGGGTCGAGCAGTACTTC. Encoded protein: CASSIRQGVEQYF.

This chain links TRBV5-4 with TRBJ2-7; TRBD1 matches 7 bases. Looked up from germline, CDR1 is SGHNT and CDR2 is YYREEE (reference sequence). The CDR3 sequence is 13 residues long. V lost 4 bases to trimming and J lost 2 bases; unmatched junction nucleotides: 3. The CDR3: CASSTGQTYEQYF. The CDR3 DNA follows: TGTGCCAGCAGCACGGGACAGACCTACGAGCAGTACTTC.